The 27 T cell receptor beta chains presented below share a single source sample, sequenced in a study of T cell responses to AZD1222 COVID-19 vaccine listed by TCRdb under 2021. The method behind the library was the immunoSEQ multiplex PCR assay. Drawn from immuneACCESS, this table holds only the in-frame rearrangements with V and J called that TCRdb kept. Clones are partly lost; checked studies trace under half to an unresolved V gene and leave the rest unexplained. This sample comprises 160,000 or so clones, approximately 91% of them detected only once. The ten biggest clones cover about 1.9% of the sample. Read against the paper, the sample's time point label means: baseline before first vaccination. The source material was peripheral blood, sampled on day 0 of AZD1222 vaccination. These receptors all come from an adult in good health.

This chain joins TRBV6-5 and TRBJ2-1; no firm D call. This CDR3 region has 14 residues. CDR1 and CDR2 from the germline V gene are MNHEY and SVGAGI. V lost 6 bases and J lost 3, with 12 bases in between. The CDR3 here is CASRIRANYNEQFF. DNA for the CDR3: TGTGCCAGCAGAATCCGGGCCAACTACAATGAGCAGTTCTTC.

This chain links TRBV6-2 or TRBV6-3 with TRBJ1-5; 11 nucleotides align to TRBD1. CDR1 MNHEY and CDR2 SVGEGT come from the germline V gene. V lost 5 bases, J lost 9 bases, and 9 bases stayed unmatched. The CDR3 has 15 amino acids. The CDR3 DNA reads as TGTGCCAGCAGTGTCGGGACAGGGGGGATAGGGCCCCAGCATTTT. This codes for CASSVGTGGIGPQHF.

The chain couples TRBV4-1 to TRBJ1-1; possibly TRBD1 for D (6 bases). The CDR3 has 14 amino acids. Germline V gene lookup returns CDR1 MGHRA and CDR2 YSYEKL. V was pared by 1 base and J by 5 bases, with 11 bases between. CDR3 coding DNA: TGCGCCAGCAGCCAAGTGACAGGAATTACTGAAGCTTTCTTT. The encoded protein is CASSQVTGITEAFF.

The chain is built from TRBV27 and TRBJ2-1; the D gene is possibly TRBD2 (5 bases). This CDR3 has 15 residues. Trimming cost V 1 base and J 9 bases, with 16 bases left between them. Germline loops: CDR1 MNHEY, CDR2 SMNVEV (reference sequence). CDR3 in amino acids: CASSLLVLGVGEQFF. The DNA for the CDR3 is TGTGCCAGCAGTTTATTGGTACTAGGTGTGGGTGAGCAGTTCTTC.

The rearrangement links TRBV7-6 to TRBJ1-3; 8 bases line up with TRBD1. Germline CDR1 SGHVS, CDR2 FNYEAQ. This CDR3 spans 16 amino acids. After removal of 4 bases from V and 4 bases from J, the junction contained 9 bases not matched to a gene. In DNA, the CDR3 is TGTGCCAGCAGCTCACTTGCCGGACAGGGAGGAAACACCATATATTTT. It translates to CASSSLAGQGGNTIYF.

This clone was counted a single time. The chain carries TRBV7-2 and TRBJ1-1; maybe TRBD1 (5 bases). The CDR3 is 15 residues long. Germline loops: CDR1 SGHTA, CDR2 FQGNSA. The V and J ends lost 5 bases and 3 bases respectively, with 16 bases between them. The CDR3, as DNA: TGTGCCAGCAGCCACCGCAGGGTTGGGTACACTGAAGCTTTCTTT. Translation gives CASSHRRVGYTEAFF.

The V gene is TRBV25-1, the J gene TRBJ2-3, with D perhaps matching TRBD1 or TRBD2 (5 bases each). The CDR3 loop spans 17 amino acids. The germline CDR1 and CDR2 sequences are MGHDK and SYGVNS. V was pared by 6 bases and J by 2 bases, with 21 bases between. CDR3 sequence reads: CASSDTSGPQPTDTQYF. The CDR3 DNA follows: TGTGCCAGCAGCGACACCTCGGGACCTCAACCCACAGATACGCAGTATTTT. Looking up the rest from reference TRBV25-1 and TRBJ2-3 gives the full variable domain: EADIYQTPRYLVIGTGKKITLECSQTMGHDKMYWYQQDPGMELHLIHYSYGVNSTEKGDLSSESTVSRIRTEHFPLTLESARPSHTSQYLCASSDTSGPQPTDTQYFGPGTRLTVL.

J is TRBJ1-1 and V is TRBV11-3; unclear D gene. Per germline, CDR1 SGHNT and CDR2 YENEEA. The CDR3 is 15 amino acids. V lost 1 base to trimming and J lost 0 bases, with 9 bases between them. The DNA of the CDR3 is TGTGCCAGCAGCTTAGGGGGTGCCCTGAACACTGAAGCTTTCTTT. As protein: CASSLGGALNTEAFF.

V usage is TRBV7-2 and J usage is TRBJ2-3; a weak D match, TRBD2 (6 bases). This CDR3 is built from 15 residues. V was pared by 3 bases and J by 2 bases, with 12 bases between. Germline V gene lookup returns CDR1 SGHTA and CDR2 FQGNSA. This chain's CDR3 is CASSFSGPPTDTQYF. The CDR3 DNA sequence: TGTGCCAGCAGCTTTAGCGGACCACCCACAGATACGCAGTATTTT. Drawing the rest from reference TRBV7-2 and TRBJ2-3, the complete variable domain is GAGVSQSPSNKVTEKGKDVELRCDPISGHTALYWYRQSLGQGLEFLIYFQGNSAPDKSGLPSDRFSAERTGGSVSTLTIQRTQQEDSAVYLCASSFSGPPTDTQYFGPGTRLTVL.

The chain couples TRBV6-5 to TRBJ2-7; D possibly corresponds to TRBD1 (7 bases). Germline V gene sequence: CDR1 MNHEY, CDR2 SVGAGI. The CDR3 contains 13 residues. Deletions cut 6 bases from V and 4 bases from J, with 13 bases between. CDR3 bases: TGTGCCAGCAGGGAGACAGGGAGGTACGAGCAGTACTTC. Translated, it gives CASRETGRYEQYF.

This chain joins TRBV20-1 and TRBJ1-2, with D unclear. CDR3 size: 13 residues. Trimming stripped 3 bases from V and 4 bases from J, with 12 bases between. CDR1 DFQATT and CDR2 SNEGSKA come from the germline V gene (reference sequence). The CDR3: CSASSHTAYGYTF. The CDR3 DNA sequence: TGCAGTGCTAGTAGCCACACTGCCTATGGCTACACCTTC.

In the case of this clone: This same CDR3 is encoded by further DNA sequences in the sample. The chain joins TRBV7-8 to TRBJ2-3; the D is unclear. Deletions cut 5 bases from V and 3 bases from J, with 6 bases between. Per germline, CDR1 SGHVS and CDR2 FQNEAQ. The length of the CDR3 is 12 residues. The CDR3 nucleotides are TGTGCCAGCAGCCTCCATACAGATACGCAGTATTTT. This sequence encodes CASSLHTDTQYF.

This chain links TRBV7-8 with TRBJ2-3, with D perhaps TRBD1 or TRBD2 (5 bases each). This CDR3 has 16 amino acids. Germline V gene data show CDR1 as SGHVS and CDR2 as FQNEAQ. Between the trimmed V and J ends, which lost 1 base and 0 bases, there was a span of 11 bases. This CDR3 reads CASSLVPGTSTDTQYF. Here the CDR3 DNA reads TGTGCCAGCAGCTTAGTACCAGGGACGAGCACAGATACGCAGTATTTT.

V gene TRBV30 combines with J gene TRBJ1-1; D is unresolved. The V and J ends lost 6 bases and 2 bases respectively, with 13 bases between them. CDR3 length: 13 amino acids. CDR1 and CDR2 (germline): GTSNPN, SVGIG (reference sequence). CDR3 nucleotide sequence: TGTGCCTGCCTCGGGCAGATTAACACTGAAGCTTTCTTT. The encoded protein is CACLGQINTEAFF.

In DNA form, the CDR3 reads TGTGCCAGCAACCCTCTTACCGGGCCCCCCGGGGAGCTGTTTTTT. This codes for CASNPLTGPPGELFF. The rearrangement uses TRBV6-5 and TRBJ2-2, with unresolved D. Trimming removed 7 bases at V and 6 bases at J, with 18 bases between. The CDR3 covers 15 residues. Germline V gene sequence: CDR1 MNHEY, CDR2 SVGAGI.

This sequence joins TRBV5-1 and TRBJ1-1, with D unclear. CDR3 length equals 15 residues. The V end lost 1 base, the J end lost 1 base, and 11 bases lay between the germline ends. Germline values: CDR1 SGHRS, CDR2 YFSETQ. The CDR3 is CASSLFETPNTEAFF. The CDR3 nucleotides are TGCGCCAGCAGCTTGTTTGAGACCCCGAACACTGAAGCTTTCTTT.

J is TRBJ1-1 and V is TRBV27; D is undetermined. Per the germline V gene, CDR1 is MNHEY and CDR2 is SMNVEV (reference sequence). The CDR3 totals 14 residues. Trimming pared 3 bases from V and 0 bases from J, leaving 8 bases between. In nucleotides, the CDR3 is TGTGCCAGCAGTTTGCGATCATTGAACACTGAAGCTTTCTTT. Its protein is CASSLRSLNTEAFF.

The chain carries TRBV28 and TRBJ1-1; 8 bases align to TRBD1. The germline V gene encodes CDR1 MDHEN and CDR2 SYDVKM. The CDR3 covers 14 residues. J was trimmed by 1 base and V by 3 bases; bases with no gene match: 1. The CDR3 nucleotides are TGTGCCAGCAGTTTTGGGACAGGGAACACTGAAGCTTTCTTT. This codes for CASSFGTGNTEAFF.

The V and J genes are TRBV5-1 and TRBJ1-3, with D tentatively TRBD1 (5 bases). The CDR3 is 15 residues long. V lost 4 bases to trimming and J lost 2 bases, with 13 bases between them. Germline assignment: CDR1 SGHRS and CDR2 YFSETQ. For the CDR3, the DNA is TGCGCCAGCAGCCCGCCCCGGGACGCTGGAAACACCATATATTTT. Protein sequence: CASSPPRDAGNTIYF.

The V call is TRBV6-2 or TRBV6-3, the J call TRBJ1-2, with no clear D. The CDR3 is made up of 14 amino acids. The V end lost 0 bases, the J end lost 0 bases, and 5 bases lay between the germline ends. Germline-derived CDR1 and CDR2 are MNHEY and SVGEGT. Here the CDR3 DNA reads TGTGCCAGCAGTTACTCGAAGGCTAACTATGGCTACACCTTC. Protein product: CASSYSKANYGYTF.

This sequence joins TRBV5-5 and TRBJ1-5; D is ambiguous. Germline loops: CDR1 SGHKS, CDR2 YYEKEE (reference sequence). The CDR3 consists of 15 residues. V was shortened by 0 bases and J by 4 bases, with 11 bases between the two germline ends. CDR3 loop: CASSLGGRQNQPQHF. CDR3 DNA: TGTGCCAGCAGCTTGGGTGGACGGCAAAATCAGCCCCAGCATTTT.

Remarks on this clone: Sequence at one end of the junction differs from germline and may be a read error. The CDR3 region has the DNA TGTGCCAGTAGCATAGGAGAACTCTCTGGGGCCAACGTCCTGACTTTC. Amino acid sequence: CASSIGELSGANVLTF. V and J are TRBV19 and TRBJ2-6, with unresolved D. The length of the CDR3 is 16 residues. Per germline, CDR1 LNHDA and CDR2 SQIVND (reference sequence).

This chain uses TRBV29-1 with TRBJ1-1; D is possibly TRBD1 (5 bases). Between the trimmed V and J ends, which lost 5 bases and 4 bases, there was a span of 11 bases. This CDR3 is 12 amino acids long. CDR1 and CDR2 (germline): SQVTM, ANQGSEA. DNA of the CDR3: TGCAGCGTTCGCGACAGTAGCACTGAAGCTTTCTTT. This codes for CSVRDSSTEAFF.

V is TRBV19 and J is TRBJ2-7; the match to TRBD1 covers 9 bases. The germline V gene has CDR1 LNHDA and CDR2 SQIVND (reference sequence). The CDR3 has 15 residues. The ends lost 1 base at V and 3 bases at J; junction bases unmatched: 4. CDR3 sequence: CASSIAGTGNYEQYF. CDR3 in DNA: TGTGCCAGTAGTATAGCCGGGACAGGGAACTACGAGCAGTACTTC.

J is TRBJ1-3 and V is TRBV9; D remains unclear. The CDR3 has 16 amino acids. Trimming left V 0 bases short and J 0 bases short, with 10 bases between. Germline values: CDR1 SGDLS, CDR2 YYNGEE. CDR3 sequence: CASSVGAANSGNTIYF. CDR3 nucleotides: TGTGCCAGCAGCGTAGGGGCGGCGAACTCTGGAAACACCATATATTTT. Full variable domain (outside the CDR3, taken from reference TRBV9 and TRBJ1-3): DSGVTQTPKHLITATGQRVTLRCSPRSGDLSVYWYQQSLDQGLQFLIQYYNGEERAKGNILERFSAQQFPDLHSELNLSSLELGDSALYFCASSVGAANSGNTIYFGEGSWLTVV.

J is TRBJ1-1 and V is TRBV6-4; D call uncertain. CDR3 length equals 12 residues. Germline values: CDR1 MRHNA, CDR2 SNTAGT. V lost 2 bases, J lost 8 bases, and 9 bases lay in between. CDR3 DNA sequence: TGTGCCAGCAGTGACGGTAGCAGGGAAGCTTTCTTT. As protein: CASSDGSREAFF.

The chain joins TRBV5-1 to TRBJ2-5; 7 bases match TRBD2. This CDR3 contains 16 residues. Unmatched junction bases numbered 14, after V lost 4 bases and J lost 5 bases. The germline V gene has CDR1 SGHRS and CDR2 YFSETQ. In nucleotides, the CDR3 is TGCGCCAGCAGCGACGACCAGCGGGGCTTCGAGGAGACCCAGTACTTC. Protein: CASSDDQRGFEETQYF.